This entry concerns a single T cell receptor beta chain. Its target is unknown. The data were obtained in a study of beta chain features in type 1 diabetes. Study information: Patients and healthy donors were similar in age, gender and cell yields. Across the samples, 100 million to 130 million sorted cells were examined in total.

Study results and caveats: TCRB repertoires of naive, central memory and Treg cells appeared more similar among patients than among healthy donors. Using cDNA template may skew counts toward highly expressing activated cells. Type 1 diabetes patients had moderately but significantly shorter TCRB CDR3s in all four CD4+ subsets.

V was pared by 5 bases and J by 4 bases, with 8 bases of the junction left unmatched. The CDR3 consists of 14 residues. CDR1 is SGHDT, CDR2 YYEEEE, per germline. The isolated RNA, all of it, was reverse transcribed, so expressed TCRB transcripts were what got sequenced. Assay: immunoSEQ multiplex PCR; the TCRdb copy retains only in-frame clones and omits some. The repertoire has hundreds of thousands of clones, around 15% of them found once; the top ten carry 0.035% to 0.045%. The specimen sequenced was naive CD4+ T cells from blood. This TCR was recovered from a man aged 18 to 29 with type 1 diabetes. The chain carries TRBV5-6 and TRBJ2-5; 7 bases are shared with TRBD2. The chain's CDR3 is CASSPVPGGETQYF. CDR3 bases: TGTGCCAGCAGTCCCGTGCCGGGGGGAGAGACCCAGTACTTC.